Listed below are T cell receptor beta chains from one sample, sequenced in a study of tumor and adjacent non-tumor tissue in lung cancer. Each CDR3 protein is one row after TCRdb ran MiXCR on the multiplex PCR reads. The sample consists of about 200,000 distinct CDR3 sequences, around 71% of them appearing once. The sample taken for sequencing was lung tumor tissue. Receptors were obtained from a man in his fifties or sixties with non-small cell lung cancer. The CDR3 runs from the conserved cysteine through the conserved F or W. Each record gives: J gene, clone size, D gene, V gene, CDR3 DNA, CDR3 protein. D genes are given only for firm matches. Expanded clones are given a class, and other clones once, few, many or no size at all.

J gene: TRBJ1-1
clone size: .
D gene: .
V gene: TRBV11-1
CDR3 DNA: TGTGCCAGCAACTCTACGGCAACCACTGAAGCTTTCTTT
CDR3 protein: CASNSTATTEAFF

J gene: TRBJ1-1
clone size: many
D gene: .
V gene: TRBV7-9
CDR3 DNA: TGTGCCAGCAGCCCGGGGACCACGAACACTGAAGCTTTCTTT
CDR3 protein: CASSPGTTNTEAFF

J gene: TRBJ1-5
clone size: .
D gene: .
V gene: TRBV20-1
CDR3 DNA: TGCAGTGCTCCCGGTCGGGGTACAGGCGGGCGGAGCAATCAGCCCCACCATTTT
CDR3 protein: CSAPGRGTGGRSNQPHHF

J gene: TRBJ2-3
clone size: few
D gene: TRBD2
V gene: TRBV20-1
CDR3 DNA: TGCAGTGTGATAGGGACTAGCGGTGAAGACACAGATACGCAGTATTTT
CDR3 protein: CSVIGTSGEDTDTQYF

J gene: TRBJ2-7
clone size: .
D gene: TRBD1
V gene: TRBV6-6
CDR3 DNA: TGTGCCAGCAGAACACCGGGACAGGGATACCAGCAGTACTTC
CDR3 protein: CASRTPGQGYQQYF

J gene: TRBJ1-4
clone size: .
D gene: TRBD1
V gene: TRBV11-2
CDR3 DNA: TGTGCCAGGAGCTTACGACAGGGGCCTAATGAAAAACTGTTTTTT
CDR3 protein: CARSLRQGPNEKLFF

J gene: TRBJ1-1
clone size: once
D gene: .
V gene: TRBV6-5
CDR3 DNA: TGTGCCACCAGTTACTCATTGGTCGTTGGAGTGGTCACTGAAACTTTCTTT
CDR3 protein: CATSYSLVVGVVTETFF

J gene: TRBJ2-7
clone size: few
D gene: TRBD1
V gene: TRBV20-1
CDR3 DNA: TGCAGTGCTAGCTACGACAGGGTTTCCTACGAGCAGTACTTC
CDR3 protein: CSASYDRVSYEQYF

J gene: TRBJ2-1
clone size: .
D gene: TRBD1
V gene: TRBV7-8
CDR3 DNA: TGTGCCAGCAGCTTAGGTAGGGACAGAAATTACAATAAGCAGTTCTTC
CDR3 protein: CASSLGRDRNYNKQFF

J gene: TRBJ2-7
clone size: .
D gene: .
V gene: TRBV10-3
CDR3 DNA: TGTGCCATCAGTGAGGTTTACGAGCAGTACTTC
CDR3 protein: CAISEVYEQYF

J gene: TRBJ2-7
clone size: .
D gene: TRBD2
V gene: TRBV6-2/TRBV6-3
CDR3 DNA: TGTGCCAGCAGTTCGACTAGCGGGGTCTCCTACGAGAAGTACTTC
CDR3 protein: CASSSTSGVSYEKYF

J gene: TRBJ1-6
clone size: .
D gene: TRBD1
V gene: TRBV20-1
CDR3 DNA: TGCAGTGCTAGGGATCCGAAGCAGGGGGTCCTTAATTCACCCCTCCACTTT
CDR3 protein: CSARDPKQGVLNSPLHF

J gene: TRBJ1-5
clone size: few
D gene: .
V gene: TRBV12-3/TRBV12-4
CDR3 DNA: TGTGCCAGCAGTTTAGATCAGGATCAGCCCCAGCATTTT
CDR3 protein: CASSLDQDQPQHF

J gene: TRBJ1-3
clone size: .
D gene: .
V gene: TRBV4-3
CDR3 DNA: TGCGCTAGCAGCGACCGAATGCGTGGCTCTGGAAACACCATATATTTT
CDR3 protein: CASSDRMRGSGNTIYF

J gene: TRBJ2-1
clone size: .
D gene: TRBD2
V gene: TRBV20-1
CDR3 DNA: TGCAGTGCTAGAGATCTGATAGCGGGAGGTTATACGGGTATTAATGAGCAGTTCTTC
CDR3 protein: CSARDLIAGGYTGINEQFF

J gene: TRBJ1-2
clone size: .
D gene: .
V gene: TRBV12-3/TRBV12-4
CDR3 DNA: TGTGCCAGCAGTCAACAGGGTGGGCATACCTATGGCTACACCTTC
CDR3 protein: CASSQQGGHTYGYTF

J gene: TRBJ2-3
clone size: .
D gene: TRBD1
V gene: TRBV5-8
CDR3 DNA: TGTGCCAGCAGCACATTCGGACAGGGGAACACAGATACGCAGTATTTT
CDR3 protein: CASSTFGQGNTDTQYF

J gene: TRBJ1-1
clone size: .
D gene: .
V gene: TRBV6-6
CDR3 DNA: TGTGTCAGCAGTGAACCGGGCAACACTGAAGCTTTCTTT
CDR3 protein: CVSSEPGNTEAFF

J gene: TRBJ1-2
clone size: .
D gene: .
V gene: TRBV28
CDR3 DNA: TGTGCCAGCAGTTCCAACCAACCTGGGACCAGCGGCTTCGGTAAAAACTATGGCTACACCTTC
CDR3 protein: CASSSNQPGTSGFGKNYGYTF

J gene: TRBJ1-1
clone size: .
D gene: .
V gene: TRBV12-3/TRBV12-4
CDR3 DNA: TGTGCCAGCAGTTTTGTCGGACAGACGTTACACACTGATGCTTTCTTT
CDR3 protein: CASSFVGQTLHTDAFF

J gene: TRBJ2-1
clone size: .
D gene: TRBD2
V gene: TRBV20-1
CDR3 DNA: TGCAACGCTGACTCAGCGGGGGGGCCGTGGAAAGAGCAGTTCTTC
CDR3 protein: CNADSAGGPWKEQFF

J gene: TRBJ2-7
clone size: .
D gene: .
V gene: TRBV6-5
CDR3 DNA: TGTGCCACCGGGGGTCCAGGGAGCCACGAGCAGTACTTC
CDR3 protein: CATGGPGSHEQYF

J gene: TRBJ2-3
clone size: .
D gene: TRBD2
V gene: TRBV29-1
CDR3 DNA: TGCAGTACAGAAGGTAGCGGGAATGGAGATACGCAGTATTTT
CDR3 protein: CSTEGSGNGDTQYF

J gene: TRBJ2-1
clone size: .
D gene: TRBD2
V gene: TRBV12-3/TRBV12-4
CDR3 DNA: TGTGCCAGAGGAGGCGGGGGGGCAAAGGGTGGGCAGTTCTTC
CDR3 protein: CARGGGGAKGGQFF

J gene: TRBJ1-2
clone size: .
D gene: .
V gene: TRBV20-1
CDR3 DNA: TGCAGTGCTATAGATCAAGGGGGATATGGCTACACCTTC
CDR3 protein: CSAIDQGGYGYTF

J gene: TRBJ2-5
clone size: .
D gene: .
V gene: TRBV10-2
CDR3 DNA: TGCGCCAACAGACTGGGGCCCGAGACCCAGTACTTC
CDR3 protein: CANRLGPETQYF

J gene: TRBJ2-3
clone size: .
D gene: .
V gene: TRBV4-2
CDR3 DNA: TGTGCCAGCAGCCCCCTAATCGGGACGGTCAATCAGCCCCAGTATTTT
CDR3 protein: CASSPLIGTVNQPQYF

J gene: TRBJ1-1
clone size: .
D gene: TRBD1
V gene: TRBV6-5
CDR3 DNA: TGTGCCAGCGGTTCGCCCAGGGGGGAAGCTTTCTTT
CDR3 protein: CASGSPRGEAFF

J gene: TRBJ2-7
clone size: few
D gene: .
V gene: TRBV11-2
CDR3 DNA: TGTGCCAGCAGCTTAGATACCGAGCAGTACTTC
CDR3 protein: CASSLDTEQYF

J gene: TRBJ1-1
clone size: .
D gene: .
V gene: TRBV29-1
CDR3 DNA: TGCAGCGTTGAAGCTGGATTCTCTGAAGCTTTCTTT
CDR3 protein: CSVEAGFSEAFF

J gene: TRBJ1-6
clone size: .
D gene: .
V gene: TRBV7-6
CDR3 DNA: TGTGCCAGCAGTACACGGAATTCACCCCTCCACTTT
CDR3 protein: CASSTRNSPLHF

J gene: TRBJ1-5
clone size: .
D gene: TRBD1
V gene: TRBV12-3/TRBV12-4
CDR3 DNA: TGTGCCAGCAGCTTTACAGGGGGCCCCCAGCATTTT
CDR3 protein: CASSFTGGPQHF

J gene: TRBJ1-4
clone size: .
D gene: .
V gene: TRBV5-1
CDR3 DNA: TGCGCCAGCAGCCGATCTGTGGCAACTAATGAAAAACTGTTTTTT
CDR3 protein: CASSRSVATNEKLFF

J gene: TRBJ1-5
clone size: .
D gene: TRBD1
V gene: TRBV29-1
CDR3 DNA: TGCAGCGTCTCACAGGGGGATCAGCCCCACTATTTT
CDR3 protein: CSVSQGDQPHYF

J gene: TRBJ2-6
clone size: .
D gene: .
V gene: TRBV12-3/TRBV12-4
CDR3 DNA: TGTGCCAGCAGGGCGGGCCCGTCTGGGGCCAACGTCCTGACTTTC
CDR3 protein: CASRAGPSGANVLTF

J gene: TRBJ2-7
clone size: .
D gene: .
V gene: TRBV20-1
CDR3 DNA: TGCAGTGCTAGACAGACAGAGGGACCCTACGAGCAGTACTTC
CDR3 protein: CSARQTEGPYEQYF

J gene: TRBJ2-5
clone size: .
D gene: TRBD2
V gene: TRBV4-3
CDR3 DNA: TGCGCCAGCAGACAAGAAGGTAGCGGGAGTTCAGAGACCCAGTACTTC
CDR3 protein: CASRQEGSGSSETQYF

J gene: TRBJ1-6
clone size: few
D gene: .
V gene: TRBV6-1
CDR3 DNA: TGTGCCAGCAAGGGGCCTGTTAGGGAGAGCTCCTATAATTCACCCCTCCACTTT
CDR3 protein: CASKGPVRESSYNSPLHF